This is a list of T cell receptor beta chains from one sample in a study of blood T cell repertoires in COVID-19. This table comes from immunoSEQ multiplex PCR, and its TCRdb copy is limited to in-frame clones, with some not included. The sample has 200,000 to 300,000 clones; around 86% are singletons. The source material was peripheral blood. All receptors derive from a woman aged 35 to 49 who had recovered from COVID-19. Each CDR3 is given with its conserved first and last residue. The D gene is left open where the match is weak. Size values are once, few and many counts, or a class for expanded clones, and some rows have none.

v_call	d_call	j_call	clone_size	cdr3_nt	cdr3_aa
TRBV6-5	.	TRBJ2-2	.	TGTGCCAGCAGCCCGGGGGGCTTTACCGGGGAGCTGTTTTTT	CASSPGGFTGELFF
TRBV19	.	TRBJ1-1	few	TGTGCCAGTAGTAGCCAGGGGAACACTGAAGCTTTCTTT	CASSSQGNTEAFF
TRBV28	.	TRBJ2-1	few	TGTGCCAGCAGTTTAAGGAATCAGGGTTGGTTCTTC	CASSLRNQGWFF
TRBV10-2	.	TRBJ1-2	.	TGCGCCAGCAGAGACCTAGGGACTGACTCCTATGGCTACACCTTC	CASRDLGTDSYGYTF
TRBV11-2	TRBD1	TRBJ1-5	.	TGTGCCAGCAGCTTTGGGCAGGGGGCAACTAAGGGTCAGCCCCAGCATTTT	CASSFGQGATKGQPQHF
TRBV19	.	TRBJ1-1	.	TGTGCCAGTAGTATAGGGGGCATACAGGGAGGGACTGAAGCTTTCTTT	CASSIGGIQGGTEAFF
TRBV7-7	TRBD1	TRBJ2-7	.	TGTGCTAGCAGCTCTCGGGTTCCGATGGACAGGTCCCCCTACGAGCAGTACTTC	CASSSRVPMDRSPYEQYF
TRBV20-1	.	TRBJ2-1	.	TGCAGTGCTCCCTTCTACAATGAGCAGTTCTTC	CSAPFYNEQFF
TRBV7-7	TRBD2	TRBJ2-2	.	TGTGCCAGCAGCTCAGTAGCGGGGGGGCCTATCGGGGAGCTGTTTTTT	CASSSVAGGPIGELFF
TRBV11-3	.	TRBJ2-3	.	TGTGCCAGCAGCGCCTGGGACACCTCAAATACGCAGTATTTT	CASSAWDTSNTQYF
TRBV28	.	TRBJ2-7	.	TGTGCCAGCAGCCTCGGGTTTTACTACGAGCAGTACTTC	CASSLGFYYEQYF
TRBV3-1/TRBV3-2	.	TRBJ2-7	.	TGTGCCAGCAGCCAAGTTTTCGCCTACGAGCAGTACTTC	CASSQVFAYEQYF
TRBV3-1/TRBV3-2	.	TRBJ1-1	.	TGTGCCAGCAGTCACCTAGGAGGGATGAACACTGAAGCTTTCTTT	CASSHLGGMNTEAFF
TRBV18	TRBD1	TRBJ1-2	.	TGTGCCAGCTCACCAGGGACAGGGGGCGTCTATGGCTACACCTTC	CASSPGTGGVYGYTF
TRBV30	.	TRBJ1-1	.	TGTGCCTGGAGTTTGAGGGGAGGAACTGAAGCTTTCTTT	CAWSLRGGTEAFF
TRBV24-1	.	TRBJ2-6	.	TGTGCCACCAGTCCTTCCCCCGGGTGGAGCTCTGGGGCCAACGTCCTGACTTTC	CATSPSPGWSSGANVLTF
TRBV7-2	.	TRBJ2-1	.	TGTGCCAGCAGCTTAAGATACGACAACGCCAATGAGCAGTTCTTC	CASSLRYDNANEQFF
TRBV4-2	TRBD1	TRBJ2-2	.	TGTGCCAGCAGCCTCCGGAACAGGGGCGGCACCGGGGAGCTGTTTTTT	CASSLRNRGGTGELFF
TRBV27	TRBD1	TRBJ1-2	few	TGTGCCAGCAGCCTCCGGGACAGGGGCGGGGGCTACACCTTC	CASSLRDRGGGYTF
TRBV13	.	TRBJ2-2	.	TGTGCCACATCCGGGACACTGGAGTTATGGTGGAACACCGGGGAGCTGTTTTTT	CATSGTLELWWNTGELFF
TRBV12-5	TRBD1	TRBJ1-2	.	TGTGCTAGTGGTTCCCGGGACAGGGCCTCTGGGGCCTATGGCTACACCTTC	CASGSRDRASGAYGYTF
TRBV7-6	TRBD1	TRBJ1-2	.	TGTGCCAGCAGCTCCTCGGGACAGGGGATCCCCTACACCTTC	CASSSSGQGIPYTF
TRBV27	TRBD2	TRBJ2-5	.	TGTGCCAGCAGTTTGACAGTCTCACTAGCGGGAGAGACCCAGTACTTC	CASSLTVSLAGETQYF
TRBV4-2	.	TRBJ1-3	once	TGTGCCAGCAGCCTCCTGGGGGGGTTCTCTGGAAACACCATATATTTT	CASSLLGGFSGNTIYF
TRBV6-5	.	TRBJ2-1	.	TGTGCCAGCAGCCCACCACCACTTACCAATGAGCAGTTCTTC	CASSPPPLTNEQFF
TRBV2	.	TRBJ1-1	.	TGTGCCAGCACCGAAGGGGTAGTCGTCGGGACAGAAGCTTTCTTT	CASTEGVVVGTEAFF
TRBV2	TRBD2	TRBJ2-1	.	TGTGCCAGCCCGCGGAGCGAGCGGGGGGTATACAATGAGCAGTTCTTC	CASPRSERGVYNEQFF
TRBV5-1	TRBD2	TRBJ2-5	once	TGCGCCAGCAATAGCCTAGCGGAGCAAGAGACCCAGTACTTC	CASNSLAEQETQYF